This TCR beta chain comes out of a study of blood T cell repertoires in COVID-19. Study background: Samples taken during acute and convalescent COVID-19 were collected in the United States, Italy and Spain. Sources were T cells, B-cell-depleted T cells, or PBMCs; the material itself was cDNA or gDNA.

As processed by the authors: Researchers report that nucleated cell counts were estimated from reference gene primer amplification. Sequencing was performed with immunoSEQ multiplex PCR; in TCRdb, only in-frame clones are kept and a portion is missing. V, J and clone size were drawn from that table, and D and trimming were deduced from the DNA. The sample includes 110,000 to 150,000 clones, about 89% seen only once; the top ten take less than 3%. The sample was peripheral blood. The TCR sequence derives from a man in his 60s with active or convalescent COVID-19.

The DNA for the CDR3 is TGTGCCAGTAGTATTAACAGGGCCCCCACAGATACGCAGTATTTT. As protein: CASSINRAPTDTQYF. The chain links TRBV19 to TRBJ2-3, with D tentatively TRBD1 (6 bases). Germline V gene lookup returns CDR1 LNHDA and CDR2 SQIVND (reference sequence). The CDR3 is made up of 15 amino acids. V lost 3 bases and J 2 bases, leaving 12 bases between the germline ends.